These 14 T cell receptor beta chains came from one sample sequenced in a study of blood T cell repertoires in COVID-19. Using immunoSEQ multiplex PCR, the repertoire was profiled, and TCRdb retains in-frame clones only, with some absent. The top ten hold approximately 8% of the sample, which has about 200,000 clones, 84% seen once. The sample consisted of peripheral blood. The source of these receptors is a woman between 45 and 60 years old with active or convalescent COVID-19.

CDR3: CATSRGMGQRNQPQHF. CDR3 nucleotide sequence: TGTGCCACCAGCAGAGGGATGGGGCAGAGGAATCAGCCCCAGCATTTT. This chain links TRBV15 with TRBJ1-5; perhaps TRBD1 as D (5 bases). Germline CDR1 LNHNV, CDR2 YYDKDF (reference sequence). The CDR3 covers 16 residues. V lost 1 base and J lost 4, with 14 bases in between.

CDR3 loop: CASSIQSTNNSPLHF. The CDR3, as DNA: TGTGCCAGTAGTATCCAGAGTACTAATAATTCACCCCTCCACTTT. The J gene is TRBJ1-6, the V gene TRBV19; no clear D gene. The CDR3 consists of 15 residues. Germline CDR1 LNHDA, CDR2 SQIVND (reference sequence). The germline V and J ends were trimmed by 3 bases and 5 bases, with 11 bases remaining between them. The variable domain in full, with the rest retrieved from reference TRBV19 and TRBJ1-6, is DGGITQSPKYLFRKEGQNVTLSCEQNLNHDAMYWYRQDPGQGLRLIYYSQIVNDFQKGDIAEGYSVSREKKESFPLTVTSAQKNPTAFYLCASSIQSTNNSPLHFGNGTRLTVT.

The rearrangement uses TRBV6-1 and TRBJ1-2; no reliable D call. This CDR3 spans 14 amino acids. Germline values: CDR1 MNHNS, CDR2 SASEGT. Trimming pared 2 bases from V and 3 bases from J, leaving 10 bases between. The CDR3 is CASSENSGYYGYTF. Here the CDR3 DNA reads TGTGCCAGCAGTGAAAACAGCGGGTACTATGGCTACACCTTC.

Concerning this clone itself: At the DNA level, this CDR3 is encoded by other sequences in the same sample as well. The V call is TRBV2, the J call TRBJ1-2, with D possibly being TRBD1 (6 bases). The germline V gene has CDR1 SNHLY and CDR2 FYNNEI. Trimming pared 6 bases from V and 1 base from J, leaving 9 bases between. This CDR3 region has 13 residues. CDR3 in amino acids: CASSLQGNYGYTF. In DNA form, the CDR3 reads TGTGCCAGCAGCTTACAGGGTAACTATGGCTACACCTTC.

The chain joins TRBV7-9 to TRBJ2-7; D perhaps matches TRBD1 (5 bases). Per germline, CDR1 SEHNR and CDR2 FQNEAQ (reference sequence). Trimming stripped 8 bases from V and 4 bases from J, with 18 bases between. The CDR3 loop spans 14 amino acids. CDR3 protein: CASAQGRSLYEQYF. CDR3 DNA: TGTGCCAGCGCCCAGGGCCGCTCGCTATACGAGCAGTACTTC.

The chain is built from TRBV19 and TRBJ2-1, with TRBD1 matching 8 bases. The V gene end was trimmed by 6 bases and the J gene end by 4 bases; junction bases not matched to a gene: 2. The CDR3 runs 13 residues. Germline V gene lookup returns CDR1 LNHDA and CDR2 SQIVND (reference sequence). CDR3: CASRGDRYNEQFF. The CDR3 bases are TGTGCCAGTAGAGGGGACAGGTACAATGAGCAGTTCTTC.

The chain combines TRBV5-1 with TRBJ2-6, with D tentatively TRBD1 (6 bases). This CDR3 region has 16 residues. Trimming pared 3 bases from V and 2 bases from J, leaving 12 bases between. Looked up from germline, CDR1 is SGHRS and CDR2 is YFSETQ. The chain's CDR3 is CASSWGPTAGANVLTF. DNA of the CDR3: TGCGCCAGCAGCTGGGGGCCGACCGCTGGGGCCAACGTCCTGACTTTC.

V gene TRBV28 combines with J gene TRBJ2-7; possibly TRBD1 for D (6 bases). Trimming stripped 5 bases from V and 3 bases from J, with 20 bases between. The V gene's germline CDR1 is MDHEN and CDR2 SYDVKM. The CDR3 spans 16 residues. CDR3 protein: CASSALQGSTNYEQYF. The CDR3 nucleotides are TGTGCCAGCAGTGCTCTCCAGGGGTCGACTAACTACGAGCAGTACTTC.

V is TRBV6-5 and J is TRBJ2-7, with D perhaps matching TRBD1 (5 bases). The germline V gene has CDR1 MNHEY and CDR2 SVGAGI. The CDR3 contains 14 residues. Trimming left V 8 bases short and J 0 bases short, with 14 bases between. CDR3 nucleotides: TGTGCCAGCGGGGTGACAGTTAGCTCCTACGAGCAGTACGTC. As protein: CASGVTVSSYEQYV.

DNA for the CDR3: TGTGCCAGCAGTTTAGTCGTCAGTCTGAACACTGAAGCTTTCTTT. Translation: CASSLVVSLNTEAFF. This chain uses TRBV28 with TRBJ1-1; D not certain. CDR3 length equals 15 residues. Trimming removed 2 bases from V and 0 bases from J, with 10 bases in between. The germline CDR1 and CDR2 sequences are MDHEN and SYDVKM.

This clone has a handful of counts. The CDR3 loop is CASSGTGGDTQYF. The CDR3 DNA reads as TGTGCCAGCAGTGGGACAGGGGGAGATACGCAGTATTTT. This rearrangement joins TRBV2 to TRBJ2-3, with TRBD1 matching over 10 bases. Germline V gene data show CDR1 as SNHLY and CDR2 as FYNNEI. The V segment lost 4 bases and the J segment 5 bases; nucleotides outside the gene matches: 0. The CDR3 length is 13 residues.

CDR3 in amino acids: CASSYERGLQYF. In DNA, the CDR3 is TGTGCCAGCAGTTACGAGCGGGGATTGCAGTATTTT. The V and J genes are TRBV6-6 and TRBJ2-3; 7 nucleotides match TRBD2. V gave up 2 bases and J gave up 11 bases; unmatched junction bases: 4. The germline V gene encodes CDR1 MNHNY and CDR2 SVGAGI (reference sequence). This CDR3 has 12 residues.

The J gene is TRBJ1-1, the V gene TRBV6-2 or TRBV6-3; 10 bases fit TRBD1. The CDR3 is 16 residues long. Germline CDR1 reads MNHEY; CDR2 reads SVGEGT. V lost 2 bases to trimming and J lost 4 bases; unmatched junction nucleotides: 7. As DNA, the CDR3 is TGTGCCAGCAGTTACCCCGGGACAGGGGTATTCACTGAAGCTTTCTTT. Protein sequence: CASSYPGTGVFTEAFF.

The table lists this clone with a count of one. V is TRBV15 and J is TRBJ2-7; 8 positions match TRBD1. This CDR3 is 13 amino acids long. The ends lost 5 bases at V and 2 bases at J; junction bases unmatched: 2. CDR1 is LNHNV and CDR2 is YYDKDF in the germline V gene (reference sequence). The CDR3 bases are TGTGCCACCAGCCAGACAGGGGCCTACGAGCAGTACTTC. This gives the protein CATSQTGAYEQYF.